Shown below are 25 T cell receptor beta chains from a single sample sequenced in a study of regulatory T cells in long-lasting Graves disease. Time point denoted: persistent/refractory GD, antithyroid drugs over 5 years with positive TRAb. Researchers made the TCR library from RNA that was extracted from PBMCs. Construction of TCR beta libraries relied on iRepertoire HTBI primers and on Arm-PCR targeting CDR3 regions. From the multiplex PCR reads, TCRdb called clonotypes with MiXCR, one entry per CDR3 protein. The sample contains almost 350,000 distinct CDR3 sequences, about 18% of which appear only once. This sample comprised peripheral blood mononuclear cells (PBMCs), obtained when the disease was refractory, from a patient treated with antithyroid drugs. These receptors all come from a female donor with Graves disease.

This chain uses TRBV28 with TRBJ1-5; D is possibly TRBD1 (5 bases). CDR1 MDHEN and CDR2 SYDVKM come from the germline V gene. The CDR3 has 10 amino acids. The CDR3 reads CGTGGQPQHF. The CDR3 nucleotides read TGTGGCACGGGGGGTCAGCCCCAGCATTTT. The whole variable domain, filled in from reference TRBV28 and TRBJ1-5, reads DVKVTQSSRYLVKRTGEKVFLECVQDMDHENMFWYRQDPGLGLRLIYFSYDVKMKEKGDIPEGYSVSREKKERFSLILESASTNQTSMYLCGTGGQPQHFGDGTRLSIL.

The CDR3 DNA is TGTGCCTGGAGTGTTGGGGCGCAACTGCAAGAGACCCAGTACTTC. It is translated as CAWSVGAQLQETQYF. The rearrangement links TRBV30 to TRBJ2-5, with D perhaps TRBD1 (5 bases). The CDR3 covers 15 residues. Germline assignment: CDR1 GTSNPN and CDR2 SVGIG (reference sequence). The V and J ends lost 0 bases and 2 bases respectively, with 13 bases between them.

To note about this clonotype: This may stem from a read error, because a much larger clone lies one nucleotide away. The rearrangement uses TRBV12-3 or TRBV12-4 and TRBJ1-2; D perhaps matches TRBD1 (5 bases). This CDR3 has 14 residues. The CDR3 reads CASTHTGLDYGHTF. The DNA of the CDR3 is TGTGCCAGCACCCACACGGGGCTTGACTATGGCCACACCTTC.

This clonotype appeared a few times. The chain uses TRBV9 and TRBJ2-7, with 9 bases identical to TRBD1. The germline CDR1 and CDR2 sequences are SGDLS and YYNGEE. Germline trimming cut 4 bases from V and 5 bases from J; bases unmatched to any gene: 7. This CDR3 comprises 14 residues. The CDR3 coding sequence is TGTGCCAGCAGCCCTGGGACAGGGTTTGACGAGCAGTACTTC. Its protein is CASSPGTGFDEQYF.

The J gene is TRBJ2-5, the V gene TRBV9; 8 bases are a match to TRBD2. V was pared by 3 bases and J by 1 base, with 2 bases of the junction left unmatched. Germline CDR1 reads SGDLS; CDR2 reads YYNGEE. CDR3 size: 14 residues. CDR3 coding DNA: TGTGCCAGCAGCGCTCGGGGGGGCCAAGAGACCCAGTACTTC. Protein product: CASSARGGQETQYF.

The CDR3 DNA follows: TGTGCCAGCAGCACACCGGGACTAGCGGGCCCAAGCGATGAGCAGTTCTTC. Translation: CASSTPGLAGPSDEQFF. V and J are TRBV11-2 and TRBJ2-1, with 12 positions matching TRBD2. This CDR3 comprises 17 residues. In germline, CDR1 is SGHAT, CDR2 FQNNGV. After removal of 5 bases from V and 8 bases from J, the junction contained 13 bases not matched to a gene.

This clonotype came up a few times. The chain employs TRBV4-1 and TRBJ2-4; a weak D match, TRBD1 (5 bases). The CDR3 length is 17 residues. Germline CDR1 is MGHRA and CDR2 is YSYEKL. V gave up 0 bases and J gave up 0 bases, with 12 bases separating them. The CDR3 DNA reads TGCGCCAGCAGCCAAGACAGGGTCATCTTAGCCAAAAACATTCAGTACTTC. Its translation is CASSQDRVILAKNIQYF.

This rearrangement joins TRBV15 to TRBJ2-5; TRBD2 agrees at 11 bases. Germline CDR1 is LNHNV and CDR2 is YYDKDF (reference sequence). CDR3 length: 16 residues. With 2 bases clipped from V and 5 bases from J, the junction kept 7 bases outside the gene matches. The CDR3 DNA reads TGTGCCACCAGCAGACAGACTAGCGGGGACGGGGAGACCCAGTACTTC. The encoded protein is CATSRQTSGDGETQYF.

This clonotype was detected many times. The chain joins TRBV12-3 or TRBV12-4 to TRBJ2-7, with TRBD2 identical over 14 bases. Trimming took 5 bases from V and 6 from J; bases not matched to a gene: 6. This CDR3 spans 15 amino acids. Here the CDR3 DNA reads TGTGCCAGCAGTCGACCGGGACTAGCGGGAGTCGAGCAGTACTTC. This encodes CASSRPGLAGVEQYF.

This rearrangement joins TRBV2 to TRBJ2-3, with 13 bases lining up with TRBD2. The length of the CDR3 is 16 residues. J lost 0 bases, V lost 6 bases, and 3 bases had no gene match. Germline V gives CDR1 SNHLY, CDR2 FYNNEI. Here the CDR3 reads CASRGTSGTSTDTQYF. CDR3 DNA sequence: TGTGCCAGCAGGGGGACTAGCGGGACTAGCACAGATACGCAGTATTTT.

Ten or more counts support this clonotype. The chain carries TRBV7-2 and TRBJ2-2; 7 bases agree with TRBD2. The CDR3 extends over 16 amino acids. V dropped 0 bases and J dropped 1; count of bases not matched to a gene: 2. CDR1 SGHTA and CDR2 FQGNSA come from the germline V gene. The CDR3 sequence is CASSLAASGNTGELFF. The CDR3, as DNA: TGTGCCAGCAGCTTAGCGGCTAGCGGGAACACCGGGGAGCTGTTTTTT.

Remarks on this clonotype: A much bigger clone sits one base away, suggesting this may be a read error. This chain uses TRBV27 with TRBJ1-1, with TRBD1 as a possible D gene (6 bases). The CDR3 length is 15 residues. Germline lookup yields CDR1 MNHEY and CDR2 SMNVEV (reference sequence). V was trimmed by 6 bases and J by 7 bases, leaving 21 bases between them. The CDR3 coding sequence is TGTGCCAGCAGCCCCGGGGGAGGGGGGCCGAGTGAAGCTTTCTTT. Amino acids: CASSPGGGGPSEAFF.

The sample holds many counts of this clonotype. The CDR3 bases are TGTGCCAGCAGCTTAAGGGAACAGGGGGCCTACGAGCAGTACTTC. Translated: CASSLREQGAYEQYF. The rearrangement uses TRBV11-2 and TRBJ2-7; 8 positions agree with TRBD1. The CDR3 consists of 15 residues. Trimming took 2 bases from V and 2 from J; bases not matched to a gene: 5. From germline, CDR1 is SGHAT and CDR2 FQNNGV.

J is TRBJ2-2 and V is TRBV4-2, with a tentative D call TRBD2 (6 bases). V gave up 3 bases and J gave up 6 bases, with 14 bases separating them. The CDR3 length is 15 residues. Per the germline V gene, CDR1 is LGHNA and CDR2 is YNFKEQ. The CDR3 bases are TGTGCCAGCAGCCAGAGCGGGTGGAAGGCCGGGGAGCTGTTTTTT. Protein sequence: CASSQSGWKAGELFF.

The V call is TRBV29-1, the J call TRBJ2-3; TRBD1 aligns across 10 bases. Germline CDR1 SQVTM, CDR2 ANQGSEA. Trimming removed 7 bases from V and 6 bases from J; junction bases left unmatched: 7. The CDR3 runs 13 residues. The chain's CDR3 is CSARQGAFDTQYF. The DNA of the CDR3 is TGCAGCGCGAGACAGGGGGCGTTCGATACGCAGTATTTT.

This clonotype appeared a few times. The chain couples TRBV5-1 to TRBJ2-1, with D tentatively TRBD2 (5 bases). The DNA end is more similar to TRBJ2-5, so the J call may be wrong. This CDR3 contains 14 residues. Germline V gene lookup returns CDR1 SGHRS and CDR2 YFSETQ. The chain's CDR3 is CASSLGVPGETQYF. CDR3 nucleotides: TGCGCCAGCAGCTTGGGGGTTCCGGGGGAGACCCAGTACTTC.

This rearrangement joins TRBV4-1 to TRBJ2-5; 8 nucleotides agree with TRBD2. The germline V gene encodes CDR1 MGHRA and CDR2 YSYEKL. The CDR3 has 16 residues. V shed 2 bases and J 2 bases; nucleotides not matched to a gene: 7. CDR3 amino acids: CASSQSGAGGQETQYF. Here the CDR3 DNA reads TGCGCCAGCAGCCAATCCGGTGCGGGAGGTCAAGAGACCCAGTACTTC.

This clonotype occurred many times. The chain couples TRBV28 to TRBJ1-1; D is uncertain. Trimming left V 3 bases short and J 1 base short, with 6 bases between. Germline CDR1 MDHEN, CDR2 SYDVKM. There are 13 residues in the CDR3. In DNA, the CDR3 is TGTGCCAGCAGTTTCGCGGAGAACACTGAAGCTTTCTTT. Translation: CASSFAENTEAFF.

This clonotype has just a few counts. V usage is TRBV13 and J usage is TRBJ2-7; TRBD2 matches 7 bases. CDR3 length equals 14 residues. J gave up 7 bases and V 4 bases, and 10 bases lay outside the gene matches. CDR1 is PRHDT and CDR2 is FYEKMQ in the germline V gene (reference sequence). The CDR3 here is CASSSAGDPREQYF. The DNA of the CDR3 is TGTGCCAGCAGCTCTGCGGGGGACCCTAGGGAGCAGTACTTC.

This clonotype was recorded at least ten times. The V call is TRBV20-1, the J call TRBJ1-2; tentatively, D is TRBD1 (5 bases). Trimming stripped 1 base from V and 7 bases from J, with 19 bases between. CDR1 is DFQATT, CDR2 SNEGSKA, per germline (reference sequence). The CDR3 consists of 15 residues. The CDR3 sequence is CSARGAGPATGGYTF. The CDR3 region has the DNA TGCAGTGCTAGAGGGGCAGGGCCGGCAACGGGTGGCTACACCTTC.

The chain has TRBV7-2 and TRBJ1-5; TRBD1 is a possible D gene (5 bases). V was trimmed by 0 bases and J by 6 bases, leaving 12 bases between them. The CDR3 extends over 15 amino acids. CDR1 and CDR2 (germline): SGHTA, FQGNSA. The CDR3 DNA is TGTGCCAGCAGCTTAGCACCAGGGAATAGTCAGCCCCAGCATTTT. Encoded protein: CASSLAPGNSQPQHF.

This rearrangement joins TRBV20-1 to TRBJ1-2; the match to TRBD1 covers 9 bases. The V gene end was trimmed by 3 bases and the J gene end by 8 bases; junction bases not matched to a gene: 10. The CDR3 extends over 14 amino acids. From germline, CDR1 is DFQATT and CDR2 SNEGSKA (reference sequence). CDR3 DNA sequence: TGCAGTGCTAGTCTCCGGGACAGGGAGCGCGGCTACACCTTC. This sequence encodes CSASLRDRERGYTF.

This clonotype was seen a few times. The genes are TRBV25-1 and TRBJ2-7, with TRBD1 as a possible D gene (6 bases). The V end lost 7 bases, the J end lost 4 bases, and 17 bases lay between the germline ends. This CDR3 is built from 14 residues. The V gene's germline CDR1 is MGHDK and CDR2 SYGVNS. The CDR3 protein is CASTRKGVEYEQYF. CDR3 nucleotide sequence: TGTGCCAGCACTCGAAAGGGGGTGGAATACGAGCAGTACTTC.

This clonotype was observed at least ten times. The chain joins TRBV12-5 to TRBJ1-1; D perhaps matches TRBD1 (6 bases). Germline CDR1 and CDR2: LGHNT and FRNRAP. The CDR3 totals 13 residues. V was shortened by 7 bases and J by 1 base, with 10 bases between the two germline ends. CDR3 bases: TGTGCTAGTGCACAGGGCGGGAACACTGAAGCTTTCTTT. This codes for CASAQGGNTEAFF.

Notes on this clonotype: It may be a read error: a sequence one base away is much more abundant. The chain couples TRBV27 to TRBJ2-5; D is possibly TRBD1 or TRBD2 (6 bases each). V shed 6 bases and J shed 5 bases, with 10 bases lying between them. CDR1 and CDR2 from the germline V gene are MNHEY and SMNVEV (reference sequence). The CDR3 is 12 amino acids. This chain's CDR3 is CASRTGRETQYF. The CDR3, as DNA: TGTGCCAGCAGAACAGGGAGGGAGACCCAGTACTTC.